This is a list of T cell receptor beta chains from one sample in a study of T cell clonotyping in hematopoietic cell transplantation. Libraries were prepared by immunoSEQ multiplex PCR; TCRdb keeps only in-frame clonotypes and omits some of them. The data hold over 10,000 clones, with about four fifths observed a single time. Specimen: PBMCs, collected 100 days after allogeneic stem cell transplant. The receptors were gathered from a female patient in her thirties or forties who had an allogeneic stem cell transplant from a related donor, so T cells may come from the graft donor. Some clones in this sample may be carry-over from other donors' samples. Each CDR3 is given with its conserved first and last residue. D genes are given only for firm matches. Not every row has a clone size; where given, it reads once, few, many or a size class.

d_gene	abundance	v_gene	j_gene	CDR3nt	CDR3aa
NA	NA	TRBV6-1	TRBJ1-4	TGTGCCAGCAGTGACCCGCGGTTTTGGACACTGTTTTTT	CASSDPRFWTLFF
NA	NA	TRBV10-3	TRBJ1-1	TGTGCCATCAGTCTAGGTGGGGGAAGCACTGAAGCTTTCTTT	CAISLGGGSTEAFF
NA	few	TRBV11-2	TRBJ2-2	TGTGCCAGCAGCTTAGGACAGTTCGCGAACACCGGGGAGCTGTTTTTT	CASSLGQFANTGELFF
NA	NA	TRBV11-3	TRBJ2-7	TGTGCCAGCAGCGATACAGTCTACGAGCAGTACTTC	CASSDTVYEQYF
NA	NA	TRBV6-5	TRBJ2-7	TGTGCCAGCAGCTACGTAGGGGGACGGCCTAGGGAGCAGTACTTC	CASSYVGGRPREQYF
NA	NA	TRBV28	TRBJ1-5	TGTGCCAGCAGTTTAAATGTTCGGAATCAGCCCCAGCATTTT	CASSLNVRNQPQHF
NA	NA	TRBV2	TRBJ1-3	TGTGCCAGCTTTCCCGGGCTTTCGCGAGGAAACACCATATATTTT	CASFPGLSRGNTIYF
NA	NA	TRBV9	TRBJ2-3	TGTGCCAGCAGCGTAGTGGGGGACCCCTGGGAAGATACGCAGTATTTT	CASSVVGDPWEDTQYF
NA	NA	TRBV5-1	TRBJ2-3	TGCGCCAGCAGCCTAAGGGACACCCGACACACTACCACAGATACGCAGTATTTT	CASSLRDTRHTTTDTQYF
TRBD2	few	TRBV6-4	TRBJ2-1	TGTGCCAGCAGTGACTCGACTAGCGGGAGCAATGAGCAGTTCTTC	CASSDSTSGSNEQFF
TRBD1	NA	TRBV27	TRBJ2-7	TGTGCCAGCATCGGGACAGGCCTGGAGCAGTACTTC	CASIGTGLEQYF
NA	NA	TRBV7-7	TRBJ2-3	TGTGCCAGCAGCCCCTACCCAGCTGGGGCTGGCACAGATACGCAGTATTTT	CASSPYPAGAGTDTQYF
NA	NA	TRBV5-8	TRBJ1-4	TGTGCCAGCAGCTACGAAACGGGCAGAGTGAGTGAAAAACTGTTTTTT	CASSYETGRVSEKLFF
NA	NA	TRBV27	TRBJ2-7	TGTGCCAGCAGTTTCACCAAAGGACGGACGGAGGACTTC	CASSFTKGRTEDF
NA	NA	TRBV5-1	TRBJ2-5	TGCGCCAGCAGCCAAGGGGACTTTACGAAAGAGACCCAGTACTTC	CASSQGDFTKETQYF
NA	few	TRBV30	TRBJ2-3	TGTGCCTGGAGACAGGGTGTAATAGATACGCAGTATTTT	CAWRQGVIDTQYF
TRBD2	NA	TRBV6-5	TRBJ2-1	TGTGCCAGCAGTTTTATCGGACTAGCGGGAGCTCAGTTCTTC	CASSFIGLAGAQFF
NA	NA	TRBV30	TRBJ1-1	TGTGCCTGGAGTGTAAGACAGAACACTGAAGCTTTCTTT	CAWSVRQNTEAFF
NA	NA	TRBV7-6	TRBJ1-5	TGTGCCAGCAGCTTAGGGAATAGCAATCAGCCCCAGCATTTT	CASSLGNSNQPQHF
NA	NA	TRBV7-3	TRBJ1-2	TGTGCCAGCAGCTTAACACGAGTAGCGAACTATGGCTACACCTTC	CASSLTRVANYGYTF
NA	NA	TRBV7-8	TRBJ2-1	TGTGCCAGCAGCCAAGGAGGACAACCCGGGAATGAGCAGTTCTTC	CASSQGGQPGNEQFF
NA	NA	TRBV9	TRBJ1-2	TGTGCCAGCAGCGTAGGCAGGCCTGAGGGTACTGGCTACACCTTC	CASSVGRPEGTGYTF
NA	NA	TRBV30	TRBJ2-7	TGTGCCTGGAAGAACATTGGGGCTGGTTACGAGCAGTACTTC	CAWKNIGAGYEQYF
NA	NA	TRBV11-2	TRBJ2-3	TGTGCCAGCAGCTTAGGGACCCACGAGACAGATACGCAGTATTTT	CASSLGTHETDTQYF
NA	NA	TRBV4-3	TRBJ2-1	TGCGCCAGCAGCCAAGACGTAATAATGGGACGCGGTAGCAATGAGCAGTTCTTC	CASSQDVIMGRGSNEQFF
TRBD2	NA	TRBV5-6	TRBJ2-2	TGTGCCAGCAGCTTTTTAGCGGGAGTTAACACCGGGGAGCTGTTTTTT	CASSFLAGVNTGELFF
TRBD2	NA	TRBV30	TRBJ2-3	TGTGCCTGGAGTGTTTTGACTAGCGGGAGTGGAGATACGCAGTATTTT	CAWSVLTSGSGDTQYF
TRBD1	NA	TRBV5-4	TRBJ2-3	TGTGCCAGCAGCTTTCCGGGACAGGGGACAGGTGATACGCAGTATTTT	CASSFPGQGTGDTQYF
TRBD1	medium-sized	TRBV27	TRBJ1-4	TGTGCCAGCAGTCCAGACAGGGGGCGGACTAATGAAAAACTGTTTTTT	CASSPDRGRTNEKLFF
NA	NA	TRBV29-1	TRBJ1-1	TGCAGCGTTGTCCAGGACCCCGTTAGCACTGAAGCTTTCTTT	CSVVQDPVSTEAFF
NA	few	TRBV29-1	TRBJ1-1	TGCAGCGTGAAGCAGGCGGGGCAGGGTGAAGCTTTCTTT	CSVKQAGQGEAFF
NA	NA	TRBV5-1	TRBJ1-6	TGCGCCAGCAGCTTTCAGGCAGGGCCCCCATCACCCCTCCACTTT	CASSFQAGPPSPLHF
NA	medium-sized	TRBV13	TRBJ1-2	TGTGCCAGCAGCCTCCGACAGCGGTACCCCTACTTC	CASSLRQRYPYF
NA	NA	TRBV30	TRBJ1-6	TGTGCCTGGAGAGTGGGCCACGAATCACCCCTCCACTTT	CAWRVGHESPLHF
TRBD1	NA	TRBV7-2	TRBJ1-4	TGTGCCAGCAGCCTACAGGGGAGTACTAATGAAAAACTGTTTTTT	CASSLQGSTNEKLFF
NA	NA	TRBV5-6	TRBJ1-2	TGTGCCAGCAGCTTGGAAGGGCCGGGAAACTATGGCTACACCTTC	CASSLEGPGNYGYTF
TRBD1	NA	TRBV5-1	TRBJ1-2	TGCGCCAGCAGCTTGGCCGGGGACAGGGACCCCTATGGCTACACCTTT	CASSLAGDRDPYGYTF
NA	NA	TRBV2	TRBJ2-1	TGTGCCAGCAGCTTGGAACCCTACAATGAGCAGTTCTTC	CASSLEPYNEQFF
NA	NA	TRBV19	TRBJ2-7	TGTGCCAGTAGTATAAACGGGGTAGGGGTCTACGAGCAGTACTTC	CASSINGVGVYEQYF
NA	NA	TRBV29-1	TRBJ1-3	TGCAGCGTTGGCGCGGACTACTCTGGAAACACCATATATTTT	CSVGADYSGNTIYF
NA	few	TRBV27	TRBJ2-7	TGTGCCAGCAGTTTATCGTCCAGATCCTACGAGCAGTACTTC	CASSLSSRSYEQYF
NA	few	TRBV10-3	TRBJ1-1	TGTGCCATCAGTGCCAGCCGCGTCGAAGCTTTCTTT	CAISASRVEAFF
TRBD1	NA	TRBV7-8	TRBJ1-2	TGTGCCAGCAGCTTGGCACAGGGGGACTATGGCTACACCTTC	CASSLAQGDYGYTF
TRBD2	NA	TRBV2	TRBJ2-4	TGTGCCAGCAGTGATTCGGAACCGGGACTAGTATACTTC	CASSDSEPGLVYF
NA	NA	TRBV5-6	TRBJ1-5	TGTGCCAGCAGCCCGGGAGCGGGACAGCCCCAGCATTTT	CASSPGAGQPQHF
TRBD1	NA	TRBV5-1	TRBJ2-2	TGCGCCAGCAGCCGGGACAGGCAGAACACCGGGGAGCTGTTTTTT	CASSRDRQNTGELFF
NA	NA	TRBV4-3	TRBJ2-2	TGCGCCAGCAGCCAAGACGAGCGGATGAACACCGGGGAGCTGTTTTTT	CASSQDERMNTGELFF
NA	NA	TRBV2	TRBJ2-7	TGTGCCAGCAGGGATTTTGGTCATGAGCAGTACTTC	CASRDFGHEQYF
NA	NA	TRBV30	TRBJ2-1	TGTGCCTGGAGTGCCGGGGAGCAGTTCTTC	CAWSAGEQFF
NA	once	TRBV10-3	TRBJ2-5	TGTGCCATCAGCGACTCTCTGGAGACCCAGTACTTC	CAISDSLETQYF
TRBD2	NA	TRBV25-1	TRBJ2-1	TGTGCCAGCAGCATACTAGCGGGAACGGATGAGCAGTTCTTC	CASSILAGTDEQFF
NA	NA	TRBV4-1	TRBJ1-1	TGCGCCAGCAGCTATACCGGGGGCCTGAACACTGAAGCTTTCTTT	CASSYTGGLNTEAFF
NA	NA	TRBV14	TRBJ1-2	TGTGCCAGCAGCTTCGTCGGGGGGAAGGCGCATGGCTACACCTTC	CASSFVGGKAHGYTF
NA	few	TRBV6-1	TRBJ2-7	TGTGCCAGCAGGGGGCAGACAGACACCTACGAGCAGTACTTC	CASRGQTDTYEQYF
TRBD1	NA	TRBV9	TRBJ1-2	TGTGCCAGCAGCGGCTGGGACAGGGGGCTCGATTACTATGGCTACACCTTC	CASSGWDRGLDYYGYTF
NA	NA	TRBV7-9	TRBJ2-1	TGTGCCAGCAGCTTAGCGAGGGATAGCGGTTCTTACAATGAGCAGTTCTTC	CASSLARDSGSYNEQFF
NA	NA	TRBV29-1	TRBJ2-5	TGCAGCGTGACCCCAACTAGGGGCGAGACCCAGTACTTC	CSVTPTRGETQYF
NA	NA	TRBV6-1	TRBJ2-5	TGTGCCAGCAGATTGACAGGTCAAGAGACCCAGTACTTC	CASRLTGQETQYF
NA	NA	TRBV4-3	TRBJ2-6	TGCGCCAGCAGCCAAACGCAGTTAAACGTCCTGACTTTC	CASSQTQLNVLTF
NA	NA	TRBV19	TRBJ2-7	TGTGCCAGTAGTCCAAGCCCGACGTACGAGCAGTACTTC	CASSPSPTYEQYF